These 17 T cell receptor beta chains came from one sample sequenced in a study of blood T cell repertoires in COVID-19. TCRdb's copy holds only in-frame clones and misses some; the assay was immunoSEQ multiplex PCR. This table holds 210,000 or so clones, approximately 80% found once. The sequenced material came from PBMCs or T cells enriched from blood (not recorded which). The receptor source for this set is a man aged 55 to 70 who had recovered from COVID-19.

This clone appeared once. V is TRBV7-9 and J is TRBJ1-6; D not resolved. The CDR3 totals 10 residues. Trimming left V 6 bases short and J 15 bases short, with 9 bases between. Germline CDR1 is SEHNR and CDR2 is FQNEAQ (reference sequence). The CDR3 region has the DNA TGTGCCAGCAGAGGTGCTAGCCTCCACTTT. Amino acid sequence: CASRGASLHF.

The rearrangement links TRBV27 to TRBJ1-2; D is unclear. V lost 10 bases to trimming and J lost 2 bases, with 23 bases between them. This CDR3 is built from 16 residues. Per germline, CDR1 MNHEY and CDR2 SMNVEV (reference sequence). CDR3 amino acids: CATKSAGPRWNYGYTF. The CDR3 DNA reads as TGTGCCACCAAATCTGCGGGTCCTCGGTGGAACTATGGCTACACCTTC.

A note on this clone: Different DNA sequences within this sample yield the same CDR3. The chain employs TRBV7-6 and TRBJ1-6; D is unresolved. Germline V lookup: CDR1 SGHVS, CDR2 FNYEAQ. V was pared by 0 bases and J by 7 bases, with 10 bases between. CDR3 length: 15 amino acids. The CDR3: CASSLAGRGNSPLHF. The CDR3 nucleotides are TGTGCCAGCAGCTTAGCGGGAAGAGGGAATTCACCCCTCCACTTT.

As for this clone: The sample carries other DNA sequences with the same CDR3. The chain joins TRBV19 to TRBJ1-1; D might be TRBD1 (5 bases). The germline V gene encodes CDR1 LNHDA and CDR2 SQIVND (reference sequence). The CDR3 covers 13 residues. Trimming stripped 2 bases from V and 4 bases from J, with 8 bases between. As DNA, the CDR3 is TGTGCCAGTAGTATACAGGGAAGCACTGAAGCTTTCTTT. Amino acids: CASSIQGSTEAFF.

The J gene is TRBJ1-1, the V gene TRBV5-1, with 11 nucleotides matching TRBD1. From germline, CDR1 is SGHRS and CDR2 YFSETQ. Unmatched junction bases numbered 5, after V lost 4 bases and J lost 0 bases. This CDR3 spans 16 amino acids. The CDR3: CASSQRDRGMNTEAFF. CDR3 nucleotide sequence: TGCGCCAGCAGCCAAAGGGACAGGGGGATGAACACTGAAGCTTTCTTT.

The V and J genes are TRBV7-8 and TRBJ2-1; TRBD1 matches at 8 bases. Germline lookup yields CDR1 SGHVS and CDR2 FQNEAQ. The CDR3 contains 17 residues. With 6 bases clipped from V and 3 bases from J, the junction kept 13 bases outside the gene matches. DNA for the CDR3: TGTGCCAGCAGACATACACTGGGGACAGGACGCTACAATGAGCAGTTCTTC. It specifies CASRHTLGTGRYNEQFF.

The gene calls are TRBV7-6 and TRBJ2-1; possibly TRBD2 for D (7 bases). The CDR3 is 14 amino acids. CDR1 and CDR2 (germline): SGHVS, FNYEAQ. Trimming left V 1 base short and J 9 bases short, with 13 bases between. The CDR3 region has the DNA TGTGCCAGCAGCTTAGGTGGGGGGGCCATTGAGCAGTTCTTC. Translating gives CASSLGGGAIEQFF.

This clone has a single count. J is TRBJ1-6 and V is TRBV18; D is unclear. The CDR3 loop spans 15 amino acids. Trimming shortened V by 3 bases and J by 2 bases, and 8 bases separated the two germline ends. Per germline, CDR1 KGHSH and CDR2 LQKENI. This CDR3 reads CASSPATPYNSPLHF. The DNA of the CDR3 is TGTGCCAGCTCACCTGCTACCCCCTATAATTCACCCCTCCACTTT.

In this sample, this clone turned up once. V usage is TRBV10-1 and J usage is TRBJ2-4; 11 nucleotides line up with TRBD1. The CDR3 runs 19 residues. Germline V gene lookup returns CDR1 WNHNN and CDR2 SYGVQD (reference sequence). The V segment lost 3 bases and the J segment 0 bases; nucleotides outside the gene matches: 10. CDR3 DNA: TGCGCCAGCAGTGATGGACAGGGGGCCCTGAATCTAGCCAAAAACATTCAGTACTTC. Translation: CASSDGQGALNLAKNIQYF.

The CDR3 region has the DNA TGTGCCAGCAGTGGAATCTCAGGGAATCAGCCCCAGCATTTT. Protein: CASSGISGNQPQHF. The chain has TRBV25-1 and TRBJ1-5, with D possibly matching TRBD1 (5 bases). With 4 bases removed from V and 4 bases from J, the gap between germline ends came to 11 bases. This CDR3 has 14 amino acids. Germline V gene sequence: CDR1 MGHDK, CDR2 SYGVNS. The full variable domain, with the rest looked up from reference TRBV25-1 and TRBJ1-5, is EADIYQTPRYLVIGTGKKITLECSQTMGHDKMYWYQQDPGMELHLIHYSYGVNSTEKGDLSSESTVSRIRTEHFPLTLESARPSHTSQYLCASSGISGNQPQHFGDGTRLSIL.

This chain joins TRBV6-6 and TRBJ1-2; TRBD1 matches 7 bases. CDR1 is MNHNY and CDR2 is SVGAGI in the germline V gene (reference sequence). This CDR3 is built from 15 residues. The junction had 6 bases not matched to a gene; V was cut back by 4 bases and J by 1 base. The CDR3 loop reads CASSSGTDINYGYTF. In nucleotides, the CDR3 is TGTGCCAGCAGTTCCGGGACAGACATTAACTATGGCTACACCTTC.

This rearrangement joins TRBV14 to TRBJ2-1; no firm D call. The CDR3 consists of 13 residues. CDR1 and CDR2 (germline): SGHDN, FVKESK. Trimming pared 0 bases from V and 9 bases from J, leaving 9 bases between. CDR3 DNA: TGTGCCAGCAGCCAAGAGGAGTTTCGTGAGCAGTTCTTC. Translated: CASSQEEFREQFF.

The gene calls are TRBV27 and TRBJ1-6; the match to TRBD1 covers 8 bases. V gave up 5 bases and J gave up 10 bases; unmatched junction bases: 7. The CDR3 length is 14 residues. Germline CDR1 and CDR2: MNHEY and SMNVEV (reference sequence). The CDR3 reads CASSTTGGQSPLHF. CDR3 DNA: TGTGCCAGCAGTACCACAGGGGGTCAATCACCCCTCCACTTT.

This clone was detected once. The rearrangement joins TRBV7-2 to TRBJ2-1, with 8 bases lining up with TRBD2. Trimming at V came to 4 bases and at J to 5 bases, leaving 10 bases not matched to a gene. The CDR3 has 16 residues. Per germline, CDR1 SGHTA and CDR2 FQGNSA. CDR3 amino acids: CASSSGGGLPHNEQFF. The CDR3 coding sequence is TGTGCCAGCAGCTCCGGGGGGGGGCTCCCTCACAATGAGCAGTTCTTC. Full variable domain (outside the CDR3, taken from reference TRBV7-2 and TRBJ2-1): GAGVSQSPSNKVTEKGKDVELRCDPISGHTALYWYRQSLGQGLEFLIYFQGNSAPDKSGLPSDRFSAERTGGSVSTLTIQRTQQEDSAVYLCASSSGGGLPHNEQFFGPGTRLTVL.

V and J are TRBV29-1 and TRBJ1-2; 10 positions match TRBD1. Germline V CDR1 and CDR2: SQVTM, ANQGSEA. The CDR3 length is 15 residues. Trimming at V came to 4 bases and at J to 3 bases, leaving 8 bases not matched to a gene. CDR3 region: CSVGGGGTGDYGYTF. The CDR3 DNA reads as TGCAGCGTTGGCGGGGGAGGGACAGGGGACTATGGCTACACCTTC. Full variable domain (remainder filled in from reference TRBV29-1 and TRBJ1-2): SAVISQKPSRDICQRGTSLTIQCQVDSQVTMMFWYRQQPGQSLTLIATANQGSEATYESGFVIDKFPISRPNLTFSTLTVSNMSPEDSSIYLCSVGGGGTGDYGYTFGSGTRLTVV.

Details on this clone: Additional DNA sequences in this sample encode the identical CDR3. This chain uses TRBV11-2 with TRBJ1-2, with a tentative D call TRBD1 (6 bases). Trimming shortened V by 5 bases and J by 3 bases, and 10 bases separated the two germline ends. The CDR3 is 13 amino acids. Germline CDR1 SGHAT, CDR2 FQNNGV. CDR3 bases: TGTGCCAGCAGCCCGGACAGAGACTATGGCTACACCTTC. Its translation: CASSPDRDYGYTF.

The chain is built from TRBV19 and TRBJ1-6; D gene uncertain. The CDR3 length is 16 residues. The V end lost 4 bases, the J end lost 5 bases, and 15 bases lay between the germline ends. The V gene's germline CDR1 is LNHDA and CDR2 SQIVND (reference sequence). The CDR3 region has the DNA TGTGCCAGTAGTAACCGAGGCGGGTGGGATAATTCACCCCTCCACTTT. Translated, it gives CASSNRGGWDNSPLHF.